Each of the 15 T cell receptor beta chains below was sequenced from the same sample in a study of T cells in Graves' hyperthyroidism and ophthalmopathy. From RNA transcripts, TCR beta CDR3 regions were amplified. The primer set for the first-round RT-PCR of the TCR CDR3 was HTBI. TCRdb passed the multiplex PCR reads through MiXCR, listing each CDR3 protein once. The table shows approximately 600,000 distinct CDR3 sequences, with less than 25% occurring only once. Sequenced input: blood. These receptor sequences come from a man aged 25-45 years with Graves' ophthalmopathy.

Only a few counts were recorded for this clonotype. This chain joins TRBV6-4 and TRBJ1-1; D unresolved. The germline V gene encodes CDR1 MRHNA and CDR2 SNTAGT. The CDR3 sequence is 11 residues long. V was trimmed by 7 bases and J by 0 bases, leaving 3 bases between them. The CDR3 reads CASNVNTEAFF. CDR3 in DNA: TGTGCCAGCAACGTGAACACTGAAGCTTTCTTT.

The J gene is TRBJ2-1, the V gene TRBV25-1, with D possibly being TRBD1 or TRBD2 (6 bases each). Germline assignment: CDR1 MGHDK and CDR2 SYGVNS. This CDR3 region has 15 residues. The V end lost 2 bases, the J end lost 5 bases, and 13 bases lay between the germline ends. The CDR3 reads CASSERGTRNNEQFF. CDR3 nucleotides: TGTGCCAGCAGTGAACGCGGGACAAGGAACAATGAGCAGTTCTTC.

This clonotype was picked up a small number of times. The rearrangement uses TRBV2 and TRBJ2-5, with D possibly matching TRBD1 (5 bases). The germline V and J ends were trimmed by 7 bases and 0 bases, with 12 bases remaining between them. This CDR3 comprises 14 residues. Germline lookup yields CDR1 SNHLY and CDR2 FYNNEI. The CDR3, as DNA: TGTGCCAGCAATCACCGGACATACCAAGAGACCCAGTACTTC. As protein: CASNHRTYQETQYF. The full variable domain, rest sourced from reference TRBV2 and TRBJ2-5, is EPEVTQTPSHQVTQMGQEVILRCVPISNHLYFYWYRQILGQKVEFLVSFYNNEISEKSEIFDDQFSVERPDGSNFTLKIRSTKLEDSAMYFCASNHRTYQETQYFGPGTRLLVL.

The chain couples TRBV27 to TRBJ2-7; D remains unclear. Looked up from germline, CDR1 is MNHEY and CDR2 is SMNVEV (reference sequence). This CDR3 has 16 residues. The germline V and J ends were trimmed by 1 base and 2 bases, with 15 bases remaining between them. CDR3 sequence (DNA): TGTGCCAGCAGTTTATTTTCTCCGAAAGGGACCTACGAGCAGTACTTC. Translating gives CASSLFSPKGTYEQYF.

This clonotype was counted a few times. The chain's CDR3 is CASSASGTVGYQETQYF. The CDR3 nucleotides read TGTGCCAGCAGCGCCTCCGGGACTGTTGGCTACCAAGAGACCCAGTACTTC. The rearrangement joins TRBV9 to TRBJ2-5; possibly TRBD2 for D (6 bases). The germline CDR1 and CDR2 sequences are SGDLS and YYNGEE. V was clipped by 3 bases and J by 0 bases, with 18 bases between them. CDR3 size: 17 residues.

The chain joins TRBV19 to TRBJ2-1; perhaps D is TRBD1 or TRBD2 (9 bases each). The CDR3 spans 19 residues. V lost 1 base, J lost 7 bases, and 26 bases lay in between. Per the germline V gene, CDR1 is LNHDA and CDR2 is SQIVND (reference sequence). This chain's CDR3 is CASSIVHRGPSGNRNEQFF. The CDR3 bases are TGTGCCAGTAGTATAGTTCACAGGGGGCCTAGCGGGAATCGGAATGAGCAGTTCTTC.

This clonotype was seen repeatedly, ten times or more. The chain couples TRBV28 to TRBJ1-2, with 7 bases matching TRBD1. The CDR3 covers 13 residues. Germline loops: CDR1 MDHEN, CDR2 SYDVKM. Trimming cost V 8 bases and J 4 bases; bases outside gene matches: 7. This CDR3 reads CASRPGQTYGYTF. CDR3 nucleotide sequence: TGTGCCAGCCGACCGGGACAGACCTATGGCTACACCTTC.

In its sample, this clonotype was seen a few times. This rearrangement joins TRBV7-2 to TRBJ1-3, with D unclear. The CDR3 loop spans 16 amino acids. Looked up from germline, CDR1 is SGHTA and CDR2 is FQGNSA. Trimming took off 4 bases at V and 0 bases at J, with 13 bases between the two ends. CDR3 nucleotides: TGTGCCAGCAGCTCCGACGACACGTTCTCTGGAAACACCATATATTTT. Translation gives CASSSDDTFSGNTIYF.

The chain employs TRBV4-2 and TRBJ2-5; 8 nucleotides agree with TRBD1. The germline gives CDR1 LGHNA, CDR2 YNFKEQ. The V gene end was trimmed by 0 bases and the J gene end by 5 bases; junction bases not matched to a gene: 8. The CDR3 extends over 16 amino acids. CDR3 loop: CASSQDRPRGHETQYF. In nucleotides, the CDR3 is TGTGCCAGCAGCCAAGATCGGCCCAGGGGGCACGAGACCCAGTACTTC.

This clonotype occurred a few times. The V call is TRBV4-3, the J call TRBJ1-2, with 7 positions matching TRBD1. With V trimmed by 2 bases and J by 6 bases, 3 bases remained unmatched. This CDR3 has 13 residues. Germline CDR1 LGHNA, CDR2 YSLEER. This CDR3 reads CASSQRTGHGYTF. DNA of the CDR3: TGCGCCAGCAGCCAACGGACAGGACATGGCTACACCTTC.

This clonotype was observed a few times. The genes are TRBV20-1 and TRBJ2-5; 15 nucleotides match TRBD2. CDR3 length: 16 amino acids. Germline CDR1 DFQATT, CDR2 SNEGSKA (reference sequence). V lost 1 base and J lost 5; bases outside the gene matches: 5. The CDR3 DNA sequence: TGCAGTGCTAGAGGGACTAGCGGGAGGGCCCGGGAGACCCAGTACTTC. Its protein is CSARGTSGRARETQYF.

V usage is TRBV20-1 and J usage is TRBJ2-1; 9 bases fit TRBD2. V was clipped by 1 base and J by 2 bases; unmatched bases: 12. Germline V CDR1 and CDR2: DFQATT, SNEGSKA (reference sequence). CDR3 length: 18 residues. The CDR3, as DNA: TGCAGTGCTAGAGTCCCGCGGGTAGCGGGAGATCCCTACAATGAGCAGTTCTTC. This encodes CSARVPRVAGDPYNEQFF.

In its sample, this clonotype was seen a few times. This rearrangement joins TRBV2 to TRBJ2-7; perhaps TRBD1 as D (6 bases). V was trimmed by 7 bases and J by 4 bases, leaving 17 bases between them. From germline, CDR1 is SNHLY and CDR2 FYNNEI. This CDR3 has 14 amino acids. As DNA, the CDR3 is TGTGCCAGCATGACCGGGACAATTGTTTACGAGCAGTACTTC. Its translation: CASMTGTIVYEQYF. The complete variable domain, with remaining parts taken from reference TRBV2 and TRBJ2-7, reads EPEVTQTPSHQVTQMGQEVILRCVPISNHLYFYWYRQILGQKVEFLVSFYNNEISEKSEIFDDQFSVERPDGSNFTLKIRSTKLEDSAMYFCASMTGTIVYEQYFGPGTRLTVT.

This clonotype was counted at least ten times. The rearrangement uses TRBV9 and TRBJ2-1, with 8 positions matching TRBD2. CDR1 and CDR2 from the germline V gene are SGDLS and YYNGEE. The CDR3 has 14 residues. V gave up 4 bases and J gave up 8 bases; unmatched junction bases: 8. CDR3 protein: CASSLTGTRDEQFF. The CDR3 DNA reads TGTGCCAGCAGCCTTACCGGGACTAGGGATGAGCAGTTCTTC.

This clonotype was counted a few times. The rearrangement joins TRBV19 to TRBJ2-7; a possible D gene is TRBD2 (6 bases). CDR1 is LNHDA and CDR2 is SQIVND in the germline V gene (reference sequence). V gave up 5 bases and J gave up 0 bases, with 14 bases separating them. CDR3 length: 15 residues. As DNA, the CDR3 is TGTGCCAGTAGTGCCGATAGCGGCAACTCCTACGAGCAGTACTTC. This gives the protein CASSADSGNSYEQYF.